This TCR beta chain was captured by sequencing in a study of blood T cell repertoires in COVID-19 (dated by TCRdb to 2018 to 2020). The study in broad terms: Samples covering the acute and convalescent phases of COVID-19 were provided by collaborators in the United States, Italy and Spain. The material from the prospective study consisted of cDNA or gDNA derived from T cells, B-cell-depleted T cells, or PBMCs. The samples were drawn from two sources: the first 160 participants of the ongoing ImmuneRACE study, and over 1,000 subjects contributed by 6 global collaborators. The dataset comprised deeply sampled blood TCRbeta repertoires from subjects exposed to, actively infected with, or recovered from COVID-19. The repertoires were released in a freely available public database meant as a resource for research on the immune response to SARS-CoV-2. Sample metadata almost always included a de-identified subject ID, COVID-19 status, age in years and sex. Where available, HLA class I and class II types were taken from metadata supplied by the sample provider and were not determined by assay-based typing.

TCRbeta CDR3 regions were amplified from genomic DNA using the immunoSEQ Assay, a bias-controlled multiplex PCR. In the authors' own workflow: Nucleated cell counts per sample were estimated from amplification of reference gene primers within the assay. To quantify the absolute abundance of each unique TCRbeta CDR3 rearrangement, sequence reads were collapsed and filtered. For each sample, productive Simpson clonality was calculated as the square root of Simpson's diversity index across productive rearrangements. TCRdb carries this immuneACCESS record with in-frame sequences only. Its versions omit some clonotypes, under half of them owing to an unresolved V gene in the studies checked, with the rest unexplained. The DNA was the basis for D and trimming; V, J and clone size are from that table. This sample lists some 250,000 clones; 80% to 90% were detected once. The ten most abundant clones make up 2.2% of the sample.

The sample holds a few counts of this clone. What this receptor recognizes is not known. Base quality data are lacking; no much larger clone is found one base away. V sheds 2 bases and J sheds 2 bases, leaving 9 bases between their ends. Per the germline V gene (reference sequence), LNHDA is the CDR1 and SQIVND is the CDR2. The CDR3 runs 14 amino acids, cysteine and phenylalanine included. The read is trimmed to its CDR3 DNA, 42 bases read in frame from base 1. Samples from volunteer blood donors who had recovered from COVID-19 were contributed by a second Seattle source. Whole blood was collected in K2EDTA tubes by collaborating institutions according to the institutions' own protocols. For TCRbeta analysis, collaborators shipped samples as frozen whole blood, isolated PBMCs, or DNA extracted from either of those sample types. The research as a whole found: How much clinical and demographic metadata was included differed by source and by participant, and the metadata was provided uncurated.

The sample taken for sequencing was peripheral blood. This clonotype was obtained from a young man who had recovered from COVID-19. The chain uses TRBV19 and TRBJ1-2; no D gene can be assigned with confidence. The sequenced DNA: TGTGCCAGTAGTATATCGGCACAGAACTATGGCTACACCTTC. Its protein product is CASSISAQNYGYTF.